This T cell receptor beta chain comes out of a study of blood T cell repertoires in COVID-19. Study-wide context: Whether acute or convalescent, the COVID-19 samples came from the United States, Italy and Spain. T cells, B-cell-depleted T cells, or PBMCs supplied cDNA or gDNA.

With 4 bases clipped from V and 0 bases from J, the junction kept 5 bases outside the gene matches. The length of the CDR3 is 15 residues. Germline V gene data show CDR1 as SGHVS and CDR2 as FQNEAQ. Only in-frame clones appear in the TCRdb table, and some are missing; sequencing was by immunoSEQ multiplex PCR. The repertoire holds around 310,000 clones, with 90% as singletons. The sequenced sample consisted of peripheral blood. The chain uses TRBV7-8 and TRBJ1-2, with 7 bases aligning to TRBD1. The sequence was collected from a woman aged 40 to 50 with COVID-19, enrolled during active disease. CDR3 sequence reads: CASSSHRGPNYGYTF. The CDR3 bases are TGTGCCAGCAGCTCCCACAGGGGCCCTAACTATGGCTACACCTTC. The variable domain in full, with the rest retrieved from reference TRBV7-8 and TRBJ1-2, is GAGVSQSPRYKVAKRGQDVALRCDPISGHVSLFWYQQALGQGPEFLTYFQNEAQLDKSGLPSDRFFAERPEGSVSTLKIQRTQQEDSAVYLCASSSHRGPNYGYTFGSGTRLTVV.